Listed below are T cell receptor beta chains from one sample, sequenced in a study of neurological immune-mediated disorders. TCRdb passed the 5' RACE reads through MiXCR, listing each CDR3 protein once. The sample consists of tens of thousands of distinct CDR3 sequences, 2.5% to 3% of them appearing once. Sequencing used PBMCs. The receptors come from a woman between 25 and 40 years old with multiple sclerosis. CDR3s include the opening cysteine and the closing phenylalanine or tryptophan. The D gene is left open where the match is weak. A clone size is listed for some rows: how often the clone was seen (once, few, many), or a class if it is expanded.

D: .; size: many; V: TRBV27; J: TRBJ2-1; CDR3: CASQGTHGSNEQFF; DNA: TGTGCCAGCCAAGGGACGCACGGGTCCAATGAGCAGTTCTTC
D: .; size: many; V: TRBV11-2; J: TRBJ2-3; CDR3: CASSSMFVSTDTQYF; DNA: TGTGCCAGCAGCTCTATGTTCGTCTCCACAGATACGCAGTATTTT
D: TRBD1; size: many; V: TRBV7-2; J: TRBJ2-1; CDR3: CASSLTGLSEQFF; DNA: TGTGCCAGCAGCTTGACAGGGTTAAGTGAGCAGTTCTTC
D: TRBD2; size: many; V: TRBV20-1; J: TRBJ2-1; CDR3: CSARDAGGAYNEQFF; DNA: TGCAGTGCTAGAGACGCGGGGGGGGCCTACAATGAGCAGTTCTTC
D: TRBD2; size: many; V: TRBV20-1; J: TRBJ2-3; CDR3: CSARDPSGRDTDTQYF; DNA: TGCAGTGCTAGAGACCCTAGCGGGAGAGACACAGATACGCAGTATTTT
D: .; size: many; V: TRBV4-3; J: TRBJ1-1; CDR3: CASRTTGIMNTEAFF; DNA: TGCGCCAGCAGGACCACAGGGATCATGAACACTGAAGCTTTCTTT
D: TRBD2; size: many; V: TRBV5-5; J: TRBJ2-1; CDR3: CASELAGEPQQFF; DNA: TGTGCCAGCGAACTAGCGGGAGAACCCCAGCAGTTCTTC
D: .; size: many; V: TRBV28; J: TRBJ2-1; CDR3: CASSLGDNEQFF; DNA: TGTGCCAGCAGTCTTGGGGACAATGAGCAGTTCTTC
D: .; size: few; V: TRBV10-3; J: TRBJ1-2; CDR3: CAISHHPRESGYTF; DNA: TGTGCCATCAGTCATCACCCCAGGGAATCTGGCTACACCTTC
D: .; size: few; V: TRBV30; J: TRBJ1-1; CDR3: CAWSVRGTEAFF; DNA: TGTGCCTGGAGTGTAAGAGGAACTGAAGCTTTCTTT
D: TRBD2; size: many; V: TRBV20-1; J: TRBJ2-7; CDR3: CSAQRSGRDYEQYF; DNA: TGCAGTGCACAGCGTAGCGGGAGAGACTACGAGCAGTACTTC
D: .; size: .; V: TRBV20-1; J: TRBJ2-1; CDR3: CSGINEQFF; DNA: TGCAGTGGAATCAATGAGCAGTTCTTC
D: TRBD1; size: .; V: TRBV7-6; J: TRBJ1-6; CDR3: CASSPEGTGSSPLNF; DNA: TGTGCCAGCAGCCCAGAGGGGACAGGGTCTTCACCCCTCAACTTT
D: .; size: many; V: TRBV7-8; J: TRBJ1-3; CDR3: CASSSNRDVASGNTIYF; DNA: TGTGCCAGCAGCTCCAACCGGGACGTCGCCTCTGGAAACACCATATATTTT
D: TRBD2; size: many; V: TRBV29-1; J: TRBJ2-7; CDR3: CSVSVGGTSYEQYF; DNA: TGCAGCGTTTCCGTGGGAGGGACCTCCTACGAGCAGTACTTC
D: .; size: many; V: TRBV3-1; J: TRBJ2-5; CDR3: CASSQGGLGETQYF; DNA: TGTGCCAGCAGCCAAGGAGGCTTGGGGGAGACCCAGTACTTC
D: .; size: many; V: TRBV20-1; J: TRBJ2-4; CDR3: CSARGVITLAKNIQYF; DNA: TGCAGTGCTAGAGGGGTCATAACCCTAGCCAAAAACATTCAGTACTTC
D: .; size: many; V: TRBV18; J: TRBJ2-5; CDR3: CASRPEGPRETQYF; DNA: TGTGCCAGCAGACCGGAGGGCCCTCGGGAGACCCAGTACTTC
D: .; size: many; V: TRBV5-1; J: TRBJ2-3; CDR3: CASSLGWGSTDTQYF; DNA: TGCGCCAGCAGCTTGGGGTGGGGAAGCACAGATACGCAGTATTTT
D: .; size: many; V: TRBV27; J: TRBJ1-6; CDR3: CASSLGAYNSPLHF; DNA: TGTGCCAGCAGTTTGGGTGCCTATAATTCACCCCTCCACTTT
D: TRBD2; size: many; V: TRBV27; J: TRBJ2-1; CDR3: CASSFGLGNYNEQFF; DNA: TGTGCCAGCAGTTTTGGACTAGGAAACTACAATGAGCAGTTCTTC
D: TRBD1; size: many; V: TRBV20-1; J: TRBJ1-1; CDR3: CSASDREERKAFF; DNA: TGCAGTGCAAGCGACAGGGAGGAAAGGAAAGCTTTCTTT
D: TRBD2; size: many; V: TRBV20-1; J: TRBJ2-7; CDR3: CSASLAGDHGEQYF; DNA: TGCAGTGCTAGCCTAGCGGGAGATCACGGCGAGCAGTACTTC
D: .; size: many; V: TRBV7-2; J: TRBJ2-7; CDR3: CASSLAGGSNRYEQYF; DNA: TGTGCCAGCAGCTTAGCAGGGGGTAGTAATCGGTACGAGCAGTACTTC
D: .; size: many; V: TRBV2; J: TRBJ2-7; CDR3: CASRDSYAEQYF; DNA: TGTGCCAGCAGAGATTCGTATGCCGAGCAGTACTTC
D: .; size: many; V: TRBV7-2; J: TRBJ2-3; CDR3: CASSLAAGSTDTQYF; DNA: TGTGCCAGCAGCTTAGCGGCAGGCAGTACAGATACGCAGTATTTT
D: TRBD1; size: many; V: TRBV6-2/TRBV6-3; J: TRBJ2-1; CDR3: CASSYFGQGWGNEQFF; DNA: TGTGCCAGCAGTTACTTTGGACAGGGTTGGGGAAATGAGCAGTTCTTC
D: .; size: many; V: TRBV20-1; J: TRBJ2-1; CDR3: CSARETSRRQFF; DNA: TGCAGTGCTAGGGAGACCAGCCGAAGACAGTTCTTC
D: TRBD2; size: medium-sized; V: TRBV20-1; J: TRBJ2-7; CDR3: CSARGLVDYEQYF; DNA: TGCAGTGCTAGGGGACTAGTCGACTACGAGCAGTACTTC
D: .; size: many; V: TRBV14; J: TRBJ2-1; CDR3: CASSQDWGPHEQFF; DNA: TGTGCCAGCAGCCAAGATTGGGGGCCCCACGAGCAGTTCTTC
D: .; size: many; V: TRBV5-1; J: TRBJ1-2; CDR3: CASSLVEHSNGYTF; DNA: TGCGCCAGCAGCTTGGTGGAGCACTCCAATGGCTACACCTTC